The 4 T cell receptor beta chains presented below share a single source sample, sequenced in a study of shared clonotypes between healthy human individuals (TCRdb year 2020). Receptors were amplified or captured by the immunoSEQ multiplex PCR assay. TCRdb limited this immuneACCESS table to in-frame rearrangements with V and J called. A share of clones is missing; checked studies link under half to unresolved V genes, and the rest is unexplained. The sample records millions of clones, approximately 95% of which are singletons. Roughly 1.1% of the sample rests with the top ten. CD8 naive samples consisted of CD45RO-negative cells that were positively selected for CCR7, yielding a CD45RA+CCR7+ population without TemRA cells. Sequencing was done on a sample of naive CD8+ T cells sorted from blood. What the cell subset or site label conveys for this sample: CD45RA+CCR7+. These receptors were collected from a man between 18 and 35 years old in good health.

The chain couples TRBV4-1 to TRBJ2-3; 10 bases are a match to TRBD1. CDR1 is MGHRA, CDR2 YSYEKL, per germline. V was pared by 1 base and J by 7 bases, with 11 bases of the junction left unmatched. The CDR3 sequence is 17 residues long. The CDR3 is CASSQAPIWTGGHTQYF. The CDR3 coding sequence is TGCGCCAGCAGCCAAGCTCCAATCTGGACAGGGGGACATACGCAGTATTTT.

The rearrangement uses TRBV6-5 and TRBJ2-1; D might be TRBD2 (5 bases). V lost 8 bases and J lost 5, with 16 bases in between. Per germline, CDR1 MNHEY and CDR2 SVGAGI. The CDR3 contains 14 residues. CDR3 region: CASRGGWTHNEQFF. In nucleotides, the CDR3 is TGTGCCAGCCGTGGCGGGTGGACGCACAATGAGCAGTTCTTC.

The rearrangement joins TRBV6-6 to TRBJ1-5, with unresolved D. Trimming left V 3 bases short and J 0 bases short, with 9 bases between. Germline V gene lookup returns CDR1 MNHNY and CDR2 SVGAGI (reference sequence). There are 15 residues in the CDR3. CDR3: CASSYSAVSNQPQHF. The CDR3 DNA is TGTGCCAGCAGTTATTCGGCAGTTAGCAATCAGCCCCAGCATTTT.

Worth noting for this clone: The sample has other DNA sequences that encode this CDR3 too. The chain has TRBV4-1 and TRBJ2-1, with D uncertain. V dropped 4 bases and J dropped 4 bases, with 11 bases sitting between them. The V gene's germline CDR1 is MGHRA and CDR2 YSYEKL. The CDR3 has 14 amino acids. CDR3 residues: CASSPRTGYNEQFF. In DNA, the CDR3 is TGCGCCAGCAGCCCCCGGACCGGGTACAATGAGCAGTTCTTC.